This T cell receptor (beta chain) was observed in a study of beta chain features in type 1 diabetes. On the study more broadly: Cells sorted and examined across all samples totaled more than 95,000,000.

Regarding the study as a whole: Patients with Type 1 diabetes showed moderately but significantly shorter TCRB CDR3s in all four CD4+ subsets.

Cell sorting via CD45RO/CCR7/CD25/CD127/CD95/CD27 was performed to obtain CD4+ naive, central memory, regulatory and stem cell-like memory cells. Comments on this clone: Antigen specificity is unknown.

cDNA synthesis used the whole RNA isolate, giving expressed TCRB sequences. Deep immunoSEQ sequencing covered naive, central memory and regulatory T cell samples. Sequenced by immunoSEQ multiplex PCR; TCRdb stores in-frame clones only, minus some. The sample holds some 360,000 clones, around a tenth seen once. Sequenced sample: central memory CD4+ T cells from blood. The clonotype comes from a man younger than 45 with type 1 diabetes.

The CDR3 loop is CASSLGDRFLYGYTF. CDR3 nucleotide sequence: TGTGCCAGCAGTTTGGGGGACAGATTCCTCTATGGCTACACCTTC. This chain joins TRBV28 and TRBJ1-2, with 7 bases aligning to TRBD1. The germline CDR1 and CDR2 sequences are MDHEN and SYDVKM. The V gene end was trimmed by 3 bases and the J gene end by 4 bases; junction bases not matched to a gene: 8. The CDR3 sequence is 15 residues long.